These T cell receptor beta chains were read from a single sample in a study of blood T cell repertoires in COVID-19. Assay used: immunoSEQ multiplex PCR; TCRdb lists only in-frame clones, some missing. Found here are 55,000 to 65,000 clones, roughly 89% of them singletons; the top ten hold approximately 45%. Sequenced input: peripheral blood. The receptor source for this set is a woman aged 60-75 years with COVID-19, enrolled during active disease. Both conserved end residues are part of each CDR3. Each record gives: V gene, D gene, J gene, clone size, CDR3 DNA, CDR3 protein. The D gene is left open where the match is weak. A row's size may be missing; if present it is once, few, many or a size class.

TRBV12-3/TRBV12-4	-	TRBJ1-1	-	TGTGCCAGCAGTTGGGGGGGATTCACTGAAGCTTTCTTT	CASSWGGFTEAFF
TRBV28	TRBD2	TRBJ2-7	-	TGTGCCAGCAGTTTCTTCCGGGAGGCACAGCAGTACTTC	CASSFFREAQQYF
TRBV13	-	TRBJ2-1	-	TGTGCCAGCAGCTTAGGGGACAGCTACAATGAGCAGTTCTTC	CASSLGDSYNEQFF
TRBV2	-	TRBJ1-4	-	TGTGCCAGCAAGATCAGGGAGGGCGGTAATGAAAAACTGTTTTTT	CASKIREGGNEKLFF
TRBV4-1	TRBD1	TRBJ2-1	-	TGCGCCAGCAGCCCGTCACAGGGGGATTTCGACAATGAGCAGTTCTTC	CASSPSQGDFDNEQFF
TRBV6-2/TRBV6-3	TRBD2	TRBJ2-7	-	TGTGCCAGCAGTTATGAGCGGGGTGAGACCTACGAGCAGTACTTC	CASSYERGETYEQYF
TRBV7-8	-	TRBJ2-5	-	TGTGCCAGCAGCCCGACCGGGACACTTTTACAAGAGACCCAGTACTTC	CASSPTGTLLQETQYF
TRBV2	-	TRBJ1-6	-	TGTGCCAGCAGTGAAAGCTCGAGCTCCTATAATTCACCCCTCCACTTT	CASSESSSSYNSPLHF
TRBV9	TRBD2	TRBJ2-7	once	TGTGCCAGCAGCGCCGGGACTAGCCGGGGGCAGTACTTC	CASSAGTSRGQYF
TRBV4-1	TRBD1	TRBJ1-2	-	TGCGCCAGCAGCCAAGAGGACAGGGGGCGGAATGGCTACACCTTC	CASSQEDRGRNGYTF
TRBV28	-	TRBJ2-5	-	TGTGCCAGCAGCCGGATGACATTTCTTAAGTACTTC	CASSRMTFLKYF
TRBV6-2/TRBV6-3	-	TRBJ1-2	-	TGTGCCAGCAGTTTCAGGGTTGGCTACACCTTC	CASSFRVGYTF
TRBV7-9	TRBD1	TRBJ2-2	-	TGTGCCAGCAGCTTAGGGACAGGGCGCACCGGGGAGCTGTTTTTT	CASSLGTGRTGELFF
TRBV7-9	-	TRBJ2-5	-	TGTGCCAGCAGCTCGCCCGGCGGTCAAGAGACCCAGTACTTC	CASSSPGGQETQYF
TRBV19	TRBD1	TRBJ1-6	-	TGTGCCAGTAGTGTAACAGGGGGCCATTCACCCCTCCACTTT	CASSVTGGHSPLHF
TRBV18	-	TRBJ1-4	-	TGTGCCAGCTCCAGAAGTACTAGAGGTGAAAAACTGTTTTTT	CASSRSTRGEKLFF
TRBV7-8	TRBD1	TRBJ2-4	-	TGTGCCAGCAGCAGCCGGGTCAGGGGGCGAGGGTCCAAAAACATTCAGTACTTC	CASSSRVRGRGSKNIQYF
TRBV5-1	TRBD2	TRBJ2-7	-	TGCGCCAGCAGCTTGGAAGTCTCGACTAGCGGAAGTAACTACGAGCAGTACTTC	CASSLEVSTSGSNYEQYF
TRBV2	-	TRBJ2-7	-	TGTGCCAGCAGTGAGTACACCATTTCAACCTACGAGCAGTACTTC	CASSEYTISTYEQYF
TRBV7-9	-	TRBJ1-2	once	TGTGCCAGCGGGACACCGACTAACTATGGCTACACCTTC	CASGTPTNYGYTF
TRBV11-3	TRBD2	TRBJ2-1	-	TGTGCCAGCAGCTTAGATGGAGCGGGGGGAATCCCGATCTCCAATGAGCAGTTCTTC	CASSLDGAGGIPISNEQFF
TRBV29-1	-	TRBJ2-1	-	TGCAGCGTTGAAGATCGCTCGGGAGTCGTCCCTTACAATGAGCAGTTCTTC	CSVEDRSGVVPYNEQFF
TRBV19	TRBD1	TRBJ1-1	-	TGTGCCAGTCAACGGCTGACAGGGGGCGAAACTGAAGCTTTCTTT	CASQRLTGGETEAFF
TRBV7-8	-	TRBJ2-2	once	TGTGCCAGCGAAATTTGGACAACGAACACCGGGGAGCTGTTTTTT	CASEIWTTNTGELFF
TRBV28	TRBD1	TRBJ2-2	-	TGTGCCAGCCAAAAGACAGGGTCGGGCAACGGGGAGCTGTTTTTT	CASQKTGSGNGELFF
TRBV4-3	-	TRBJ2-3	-	TGCGCCAGCAGCCAAGCAGGAGCGGCAGATACGCAGTATTTT	CASSQAGAADTQYF
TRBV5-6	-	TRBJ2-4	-	TGTGCCAGCAGCTGGGGCACGGACATTCAGTACTTC	CASSWGTDIQYF
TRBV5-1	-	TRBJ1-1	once	TGCGCCAGCAGCTTGGCCGGGGTGGGGAACACTGAAGCTTTCTTT	CASSLAGVGNTEAFF
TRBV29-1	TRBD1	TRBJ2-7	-	TGCAGCGTTGAGGAGGACAGGGGCTACGAGCAGTACTTC	CSVEEDRGYEQYF
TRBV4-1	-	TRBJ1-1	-	TGCGCCAGCAGCCAGACCCCCGGGACAACGAACACTGAAGCTTTCTTT	CASSQTPGTTNTEAFF
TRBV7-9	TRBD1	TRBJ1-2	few	TGTGCCAGCAGCCTCCGGGACAGGGCCGCCGGCTACACCTTC	CASSLRDRAAGYTF
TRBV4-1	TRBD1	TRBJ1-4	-	TGCGCCAGCAGCCAAGATCGGACAGGGGGTAACGAAAAACTGTTTTTT	CASSQDRTGGNEKLFF
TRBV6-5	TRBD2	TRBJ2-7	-	TGTGCCAGCAGTACTAGCGGGCCATCCTACGAGCAGTACTTC	CASSTSGPSYEQYF
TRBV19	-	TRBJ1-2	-	TGTGCCAGTAGTATAGAGTTGTTGGTCGGGGACAAAAATGGCTACACCTTC	CASSIELLVGDKNGYTF
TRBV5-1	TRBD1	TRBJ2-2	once	TGCGCCAGCAGCTCCTTCCCCGGGACAGCCACCACCGGGGAGCTGTTTTTT	CASSSFPGTATTGELFF
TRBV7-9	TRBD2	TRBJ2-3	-	TGTGCCAGCAGCTCTCTAGCGGGGTCCGGGGATACGCAGTATTTT	CASSSLAGSGDTQYF
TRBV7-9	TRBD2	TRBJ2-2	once	TGTGCCAGCAGCTCCGTCCGAGCGGGAGGGACCGGGGAGCTGTTTTTT	CASSSVRAGGTGELFF
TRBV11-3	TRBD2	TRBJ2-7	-	TGTGCCAGCAGGGCAGGCGGGGGGACCTACGAGCAGTACTTC	CASRAGGGTYEQYF
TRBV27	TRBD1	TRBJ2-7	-	TGTGCCAGCAGTTCCTCCGGGACAGTCTCCTACGAGCAGTACTTC	CASSSSGTVSYEQYF
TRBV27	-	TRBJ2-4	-	TGTGCCAGCAGTTTGGACTACCGAGCCAAAAACATTCAGTACTTC	CASSLDYRAKNIQYF
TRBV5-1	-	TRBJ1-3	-	TGCGCCAGCAGGGACAGTCTGTCTGGAAACACCATATATTTT	CASRDSLSGNTIYF
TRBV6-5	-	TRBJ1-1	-	TGTGCCAGCAGTTACTCTGGGTACAGGGTAGACACTGAAGCTTTCTTT	CASSYSGYRVDTEAFF
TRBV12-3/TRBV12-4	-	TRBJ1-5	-	TGTGCCAGCAGTACCCGCGAGAGGCAGCCCCAGCATTTT	CASSTRERQPQHF
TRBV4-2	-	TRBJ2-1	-	TGTGCCAGCAGCCAAGAGCCGGCAGGTGAGCAGTTCTTC	CASSQEPAGEQFF
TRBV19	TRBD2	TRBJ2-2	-	TGTGCCAGTACCGCTAGCGGGGGGGCCGGGGAGCTGTTTTTT	CASTASGGAGELFF
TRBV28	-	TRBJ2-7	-	TGTGCCAGCAGTTCCGGACAGCTCACCTACGAGCAGTACTTC	CASSSGQLTYEQYF
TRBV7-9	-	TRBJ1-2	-	TGTGCCAGCAGCTTGCGGGAGAGTGACTATGGCTACACCTTC	CASSLRESDYGYTF
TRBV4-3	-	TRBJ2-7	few	TGCGCCAGCAGCCAAACCCTAGGAAACAACGACGAGCAGTACTTC	CASSQTLGNNDEQYF
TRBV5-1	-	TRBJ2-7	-	TGCGCCAGCAGACCTCGACAGGAGTCCTACGAGCAGTACTTC	CASRPRQESYEQYF
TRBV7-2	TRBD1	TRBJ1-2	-	TGTGCCAGCAGCTTGTCCGGGACAGGGAGGTATGGCTACACCTTC	CASSLSGTGRYGYTF
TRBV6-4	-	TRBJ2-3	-	TGTGCCAGCAGTGTCGAGGCTAGCACAGATACGCAGTATTTT	CASSVEASTDTQYF
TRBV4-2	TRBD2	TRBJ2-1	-	TGTGCCAGCAGCCAAGTTTTTAGCGGGGGACCACGCCGGGCCGATGAGCAGTTCTTC	CASSQVFSGGPRRADEQFF
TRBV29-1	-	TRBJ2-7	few	TGCAGCGTCCAGACAGGACCCTCCTACGAGCAGTACTTC	CSVQTGPSYEQYF
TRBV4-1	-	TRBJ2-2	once	TGCGCCACAGCCGGCGGGGTTACCGGGGAGCTGTTTTTT	CATAGGVTGELFF